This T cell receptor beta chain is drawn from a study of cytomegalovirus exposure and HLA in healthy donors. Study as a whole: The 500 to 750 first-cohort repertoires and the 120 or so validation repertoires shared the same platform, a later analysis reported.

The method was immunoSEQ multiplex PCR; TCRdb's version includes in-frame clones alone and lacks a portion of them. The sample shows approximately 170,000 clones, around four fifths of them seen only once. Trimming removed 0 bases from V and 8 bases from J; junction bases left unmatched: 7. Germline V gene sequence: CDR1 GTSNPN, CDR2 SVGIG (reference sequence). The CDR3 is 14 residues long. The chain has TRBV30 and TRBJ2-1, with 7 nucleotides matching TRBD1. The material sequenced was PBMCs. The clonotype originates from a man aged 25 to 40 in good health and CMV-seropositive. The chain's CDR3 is CAWSVLWQGDEQFF. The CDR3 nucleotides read TGTGCCTGGAGTGTACTCTGGCAGGGGGATGAGCAGTTCTTC. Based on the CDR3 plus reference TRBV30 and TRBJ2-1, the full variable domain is SQTIHQWPATLVQPVGSPLSLECTVEGTSNPNLYWYRQAAGRGLQLLFYSVGIGQISSEVPQNLSASRPQDRQFILSSKKLLLSDSGFYLCAWSVLWQGDEQFFGPGTRLTVL.